Described below is a single T cell receptor (beta chain) sequence and its context. No antigen is known for it. The study ran its PCR with 60 Vbeta and 13 Jbeta primers. The data were produced by immunoSEQ multiplex PCR, yet TCRdb's version contains in-frame clones alone and is incomplete. The sample holds about 180,000 clones; 80% are singletons and the top ten take about 1.9%. This sample was included in a study of cytomegalovirus exposure and HLA in healthy donors. Notes on the study in general: Published work reported that the classifier diagnosed cytomegalovirus status with high specificity and sensitivity.

The germline V gene encodes CDR1 SGHRS and CDR2 YFSETQ. Germline trimming cut 4 bases from V and 2 bases from J; bases unmatched to any gene: 5. The CDR3 is 14 residues long. Material: PBMCs. The chain is built from TRBV5-1 and TRBJ2-7; 8 bases map to TRBD1. The clonotype comes from a woman aged 30 to 39 in good health and CMV-seronegative. The CDR3 nucleotides read TGCGCCAGCAGCACGGACAGGGTACCCTACGAGCAGTACTTC. It translates to CASSTDRVPYEQYF.